This T cell receptor beta chain was observed in a study of regulatory T cells in long-lasting Graves disease (dated by TCRdb to the early 2020s). Context from the whole study: Patients with newly diagnosed Graves' disease had been on antithyroid drugs for under 3 months. Peripheral blood TCR sequencing and RNA sequencing compared persistent Graves' disease patients with newly diagnosed Graves' disease patients. The study took place in China and was registered as a clinical trial. A total of around 33 samples underwent TCR sequencing, from some 13 patients with persistent Graves' disease and 20 or so patients with newly diagnosed Graves' disease. Paper-wide results and their limitations: Only peripheral blood was studied, because thyroid tissue, the primary lesion, was inaccessible. Compared with newly diagnosed patients, persistent Graves' disease patients had lower TCR Shannon entropy and fewer highly expanded clones, which suggests clonal expansion. The authors acknowledged the small sample size as a limitation that may reduce accuracy. TRBV28, TRBJ1-2 and TRBJ2-5 were preferentially used in persistent disease, while TRBV20-1 and TRBJ2-1 were favored in newly diagnosed disease. Only the TCR beta chain was sequenced and analyzed. A larger number of public clonotypes was shared among persistent patients (approximately 2,600) than among newly diagnosed patients (around 970).

Interpreted using the paper, the time point label stands for: newly diagnosed GD, antithyroid drugs for less than 3 months. RNA was extracted from PBMCs in TRIzol for both TCR sequencing and RNA sequencing. The diagnosis of Graves' disease was made according to American Thyroid Association guidelines. Patients for the study were recruited at an endocrinology department in Xi'an, China. Each patient gave around 9.2 milliliters of peripheral blood, collected in an EDTA anticoagulant tube. Ficoll Paque Plus density gradient separation was used to isolate PBMCs, and no further T cell sorting was done. An Agilent 2100 Bioanalyzer and agarose gel were used to assess RNA quality, and a NanoDrop 2000 was used to measure RNA concentration. V is cut by 5 bases and J by 12 bases, and the space between the germline ends is 17 bases. From the cysteine up to the phenylalanine, the CDR3 has a length of 13 residues. CDR3 DNA is the only sequence kept; it has 39 bases, read in frame from the first base.

Library creation used multiplex PCR. Instrument used: Illumina HiSeq 4000. TCR beta libraries were built with iRepertoire HTBI primers and Arm-PCR amplification of CDR3 regions. Before sequencing, the PCR products underwent gel purification. Under the source paper's analysis protocol: Gene usage analysis of CDR3 amino acid clonotypes used the approximately 56 TRBV and about 14 TRBJ segments found across samples. Filtered high-quality paired reads were merged into contigs using COPE and FqMerger. BLAST was used to align contigs to the IMGT TRBV, TRBD and TRBJ reference genes, and CDR3 was defined following IMGT. Any clonotype with a frequency above 0.1% was classified as a highly expanded clone. Repertoire diversity was measured by Shannon entropy, and V-J evenness by the Gini coefficient. A clonotype found in more than one individual was treated as public. TCRdb's own reprocessing of the public reads used fastp at Q25 and MiXCR and kept productive beta chains. Under each unique CDR3 protein, matching rows form one entry showing the most common genes and DNA. The V and J calls and clone size come from TCRdb's table, not from the authors' own analysis. For this sample the table gives around 450,000 distinct CDR3 sequences, of which 15% were detected only once. The ten top clones hold over 7.5% of the sample.

In this sample, this clonotype turned up many times. Its specific antigen is unknown. One base away there is no much larger clone; base qualities are not given. The sample also formed part of further work on T cells in Graves' hyperthyroidism and ophthalmopathy. The other study reports the following: Graves' hyperthyroidism was defined as stable when no progression to ophthalmopathy occurred over 18 months of follow-up. Hyperthyroidism patients were newly diagnosed, had a disease duration of under 2 months, and were aged 18 to 65 years. The study excluded patients with uncontrolled infections, other autoimmune diseases, pregnancy or lactation. Diagnoses relied on clinical symptoms, serum thyroxine and TRAb, thyroid ultrasound and orbital computed tomography. For the first round of RT-PCR on the TCR CDR3, the HTBI primer set was used together with the Qiagen OneStep RT-PCR kit. Most expanded thyroid clonotypes (frequency above 0.001) were also detected in blood, a finding suggesting that blood repertoires may reflect thyroid immune responses. A model built on a 13 V-J signature distinguished ophthalmopathy from stable hyperthyroidism, reaching about 88% sensitivity and about 81% specificity in cross-validation and 80%/75% in testing. In validation, progression to ophthalmopathy was predicted by the model with 70.59% sensitivity and 72% to 85% specificity, a median of about 6.8 months before onset. To identify distinguishing TCR V-J signatures, a discovery cohort of some 100 patients was used, comprising 43 with Graves' ophthalmopathy and around 57 with stable Graves' hyperthyroidism. Whether ophthalmopathy could be predicted prospectively was tested in an independent validation cohort made up of approximately 19 hyperthyroidism patients plus 17 patients who later progressed to ophthalmopathy. For training and testing, the 100 patients in the discovery cohort were randomly divided in a 7:3 ratio. The study also compared thyroid tissue and blood T-cell repertoires from more than 5 Graves' hyperthyroidism patients. After sampling, hyperthyroidism patients received methimazole starting at 30 mg daily, and ophthalmopathy patients received high-dose intravenous methylprednisolone. Libraries were constructed in a second round of multiplex PCR, after which size selection and purification were performed. Sequencing of the libraries was done on an Illumina HiSeq2000 using paired-end 100 bp reads. SOAPnuke was used to process the raw data, throwing out any read that contained adapters or uncalled bases, had a mean Phred below 15, or lacked an exact constant-primer or identifier match. COPE v1.2.5 was used to merge high-quality paired reads, and clonotypes were defined as unique nucleotide sequences. Clonotypes were aligned to IMGT TRBV, TRBD and TRBJ reference segments using MiTCR v1.1. The analysis was restricted to V-J combinations with a frequency above 0.0001, which together covered approximately 99% of the repertoires. A TCS score was defined as the ratio of F50 (clonal expansion) to E x V (chaos), with BLOSUM62-based TCRdist applied between CDR3 peptides within each V-J. Welch's t-statistics and random forest reduced 450 to 600 V-J features to about 12, which were used in a naive Bayes classifier (R e1071). Sample size was not statistically predetermined, and blinding of investigators to group allocation was not performed. The paper describes TCR Vbeta CDR3 sequencing of 120 to 150 peripheral blood samples, made up of about 41 ophthalmopathy patients, roughly 75 hyperthyroidism patients and some 17 progressor patients.

The sequence came from a woman aged 40 to 55 with Graves disease. Donor details come from another sample of the same person, matched by shared clones. The rearrangement combines TRBV12-3 or TRBV12-4 with TRBJ2-1; the D region may be TRBD1 or TRBD2, each matching 6 bases equally. The specimen was peripheral blood mononuclear cells (PBMCs), collected at new diagnosis, from a patient treated with antithyroid drugs. The CDR3 protein: CASSIGRGPGQFF. The DNA sequence is given as TGTGCCAGCAGTATCGGTCGGGGGCCGGGGCAGTTCTTC.